These 5 T cell receptor beta chains originate from one sample sequenced in a study of a mutant IDH1 vaccine in newly diagnosed glioma. The time point is: week 5, during vaccination. Doses of 300 ug of mutant IDH1 20-mer peptide were given with topical imiquimod. What these receptors recognize is not known. Clones were read by immunoSEQ multiplex PCR, and TCRdb kept only the in-frame ones, dropping some. The data contain fewer than 30,000 clones, about three quarters of them seen just once; the ten biggest clones take up over 9%. The sequencing used PBMCs, collected from a glioma patient whose treatment included an IDH1 peptide vaccine. The receptors shown here come from a man in his forties with glioma.

The chain has TRBV5-6 and TRBJ2-1; 7 bases fit TRBD1. The CDR3 has 15 amino acids. V shed 1 base and J 4 bases; nucleotides not matched to a gene: 5. CDR1 and CDR2 from the germline V gene are SGHDT and YYEEEE. CDR3 DNA sequence: TGTGCCAGCAGCTTGTCGGTACAGGGGTACAATGAGCAGTTCTTC. This gives the protein CASSLSVQGYNEQFF.

The chain employs TRBV27 and TRBJ2-1; 9 bases align to TRBD1. There are 18 residues in the CDR3. The V gene end was trimmed by 2 bases and the J gene end by 3 bases; junction bases not matched to a gene: 11. CDR1 MNHEY and CDR2 SMNVEV come from the germline V gene (reference sequence). The CDR3 region is CASSLKGRGQGYYNEQFF. CDR3 in DNA: TGTGCCAGCAGTTTAAAGGGGAGGGGACAGGGTTACTACAATGAGCAGTTCTTC.

This chain links TRBV14 with TRBJ1-1; TRBD1 aligns across 7 bases. The germline V gene encodes CDR1 SGHDN and CDR2 FVKESK. After removal of 4 bases from V and 6 bases from J, the junction contained 11 bases not matched to a gene. The CDR3 totals 15 residues. CDR3 protein: CASSLSPPRGSEAFF. The CDR3 bases are TGTGCCAGCAGCCTTTCTCCGCCCAGGGGGTCTGAAGCTTTCTTT. The entire variable domain, with the rest obtained from reference TRBV14 and TRBJ1-1, is as follows: EAGVTQFPSHSVIEKGQTVTLRCDPISGHDNLYWYRRVMGKEIKFLLHFVKESKQDESGMPNNRFLAERTGGTYSTLKVQPAELEDSGVYFCASSLSPPRGSEAFFGQGTRLTVV.

This clone was detected only once. The chain couples TRBV28 to TRBJ1-2, with D maybe TRBD1 (5 bases). CDR1 is MDHEN and CDR2 is SYDVKM in the germline V gene. V lost 2 bases and J lost 4, with 11 bases in between. The CDR3 runs to 14 residues. CDR3 residues: CASSLGGLIYGYTF. For the CDR3, the DNA is TGTGCCAGCAGTTTAGGGGGTCTAATCTATGGCTACACCTTC.

The V call is TRBV11-3, the J call TRBJ2-2, with D possibly being TRBD1 or TRBD2 (5 bases each). CDR1 is SGHNT, CDR2 YENEEA, per germline. The V end was cut by 3 bases, the J end by 2 bases, with 10 bases between. This CDR3 spans 15 amino acids. CDR3 coding DNA: TGTGCCAGCAGCTTCACCGGGACCAACACCGGGGAGCTGTTTTTT. The encoded protein is CASSFTGTNTGELFF.